This T cell receptor beta chain is drawn from a study of vaccination and CD4 T cells after COVID-19. The CDR3 length is 15 residues. V dropped 1 base and J dropped 1 base, with 10 bases sitting between them. Germline V lookup: CDR1 MNHNS, CDR2 SASEGT. In TCRdb, the PCR reads were re-called with MiXCR into one record per CDR3 protein. The sample has just over 35,000 distinct CDR3 sequences, 35% to 40% seen once. Time point in this sample: late sampling 161 to 241 days after vaccination in three convalescent patients. The sample consisted of CD4+ T cells from blood, taken about 7 months after SARS-CoV-2 vaccination. The J gene is TRBJ2-5, the V gene TRBV6-1; D gene unclear. This receptor was identified in a human donor who had recovered from COVID-19. CDR3 residues: CASSEVKGSQETQYF. CDR3 coding DNA: TGTGCCAGCAGTGAAGTCAAGGGTTCCCAAGAGACCCAGTACTTC.